This T cell receptor beta chain was captured by sequencing in a study of identical twins. Whole-study results and caveats: For cord blood, abundant beta clonotypes had fewer insertions, unlike memory repertoires, which showed none. Beta out-of-frame twin sharing showed a weaker excess.

Template switching, a step in the protocol, added a universal primer site, and cDNA carried unique molecular identifiers. TCRdb ran MiXCR on the 5' RACE reads and lists one entry per CDR3 protein. The sample lists a few hundred thousand distinct CDR3 sequences; more than 6.5% were seen once. This clonotype was counted at least ten times. Its antigen is not identified. Germline V gene sequence: CDR1 LGHDT, CDR2 YNNKEL (reference sequence). The CDR3 sequence is 15 residues long. The germline V and J ends were trimmed by 6 bases and 1 base, with 15 bases remaining between them. A further study also used this sample, focusing on yellow fever vaccine responses in identical twins. That paper adds: The authors reported partly convergent, partly personalized vaccine responses in identical twins.

Source material: memory (CD45RO+) T cells sorted from blood. This chain joins TRBV3-1 and TRBJ1-1, with no clear D. The TCR originated in a woman between 18 and 29 years old in good health. Here the CDR3 DNA reads TGTGCCAGCAGTCTCACTAACATAGCGAACACTGAAGCTTTCTTT. Protein product: CASSLTNIANTEAFF. The full variable domain, in which reference TRBV3-1 and TRBJ1-1 provide the parts outside the CDR3, is DTAVSQTPKYLVTQMGNDKSIKCEQNLGHDTMYWYKQDSKKFLKIMFSYNNKELIINETVPNRFSPKSPDKAHLNLHINSLELGDSAVYFCASSLTNIANTEAFFGQGTRLTVV.